Below, 20 T cell receptor beta chains from the same sample are listed, as sequenced in a study of regulatory and conventional T cells in RAG deficiency. Genomic DNA came from blood conventional CD4+ T cells gated CD25-low CD127-high. The data were produced by immunoSEQ multiplex PCR, yet TCRdb's version contains in-frame clones alone and is incomplete. The sample yields more than 40,000 clones, approximately 90% seen once. These data were likewise used in another study, on regulatory T cells. From that paper: Primers: 52 TRBV forward and 13 TRBJ reverse.

Sequencing was carried out using CD4+ effector T cells sorted from blood. All receptors come from a human donor in good health.

The CDR3 DNA is TGTGCCAGCAGCCCCAGCCGTACTAACTATGGCTACACCTTC. Protein sequence: CASSPSRTNYGYTF. V and J are TRBV6-5 and TRBJ1-2; the D is unclear. With 6 bases removed from V and 0 bases from J, the gap between germline ends came to 11 bases. Germline CDR1 reads MNHEY; CDR2 reads SVGAGI. The CDR3 contains 14 residues.

The J gene is TRBJ2-7, the V gene TRBV10-3; perhaps TRBD1 as D (7 bases). CDR1 and CDR2 from the germline V gene are ENHRY and SYGVKD. CDR3 size: 16 residues. Trimming removed 4 bases from V and 2 bases from J, with 18 bases in between. CDR3: CAISGGGGTATYEQYF. The CDR3 DNA sequence: TGTGCCATCAGTGGAGGGGGCGGGACCGCTACCTACGAGCAGTACTTC.

The chain joins TRBV7-6 to TRBJ2-5, with 11 bases aligning to TRBD1. Germline V CDR1 and CDR2: SGHVS, FNYEAQ. This CDR3 has 15 residues. Germline trimming cut 3 bases from V and 7 bases from J; bases unmatched to any gene: 7. CDR3 residues: CASSFGQGALGTQYF. The CDR3 DNA reads as TGTGCCAGCAGCTTTGGACAGGGGGCGCTGGGGACCCAGTACTTC.

The CDR3 sequence: CASRRRGAGTDTQYF. CDR3 in DNA: TGTGCCAGTAGAAGGAGGGGGGCGGGCACAGATACGCAGTATTTT. This rearrangement joins TRBV19 to TRBJ2-3; D is possibly TRBD1 or TRBD2 (6 bases each). The V end lost 6 bases, the J end lost 1 base, and 14 bases lay between the germline ends. Germline V gives CDR1 LNHDA, CDR2 SQIVND (reference sequence). The length of the CDR3 is 15 residues.

This sequence joins TRBV16 and TRBJ2-1; 12 positions agree with TRBD2. The CDR3 is made up of 21 amino acids. CDR1 KGHSY and CDR2 FQNENV come from the germline V gene. Germline trimming cut 0 bases from V and 1 base from J; bases unmatched to any gene: 13. The CDR3 DNA reads TGTGCCAGCAGCCAATCAGGAAGGACTAGCGGGGCCCTAAGTTCCTACAATGAGCAGTTCTTC. This sequence encodes CASSQSGRTSGALSSYNEQFF.

The chain recombines TRBV9 with TRBJ2-3; 13 bases are a match to TRBD2. Germline CDR1 and CDR2: SGDLS and YYNGEE. The J segment lost 3 bases and the V segment lost 0 bases, leaving 1 base of the junction unmatched. CDR3 length: 16 residues. The CDR3 DNA sequence: TGTGCCAGCAGCGTAGGGACTAGCGGGGGAACAGATACGCAGTATTTT. Protein sequence: CASSVGTSGGTDTQYF.

This sequence joins TRBV5-1 and TRBJ1-3; the match to TRBD1 covers 8 bases. Trimming took 4 bases from V and 2 from J; bases not matched to a gene: 11. CDR1 is SGHRS, CDR2 YFSETQ, per germline. The CDR3 contains 17 residues. This chain's CDR3 is CASSPREQGAPGNTIYF. Here the CDR3 DNA reads TGCGCCAGCAGCCCCCGGGAGCAGGGGGCGCCTGGAAACACCATATATTTT.

The chain carries TRBV27 and TRBJ1-6; the D gene is possibly TRBD1 (5 bases). Trimming took 4 bases from V and 7 from J, leaving 17 bases between them. The CDR3 covers 16 residues. In germline, CDR1 is MNHEY, CDR2 SMNVEV (reference sequence). This CDR3 reads CASSSSLGASNSPLHF. The CDR3 DNA is TGTGCCAGCAGTTCCTCTCTCGGGGCGTCCAATTCACCCCTCCACTTT.

The chain recombines TRBV5-4 with TRBJ1-1, with TRBD1 matching over 7 bases. V lost 5 bases to trimming and J lost 4 bases; unmatched junction nucleotides: 5. From germline, CDR1 is SGHNT and CDR2 YYREEE (reference sequence). CDR3 length: 13 residues. CDR3 sequence reads: CASRDDRATEAFF. The CDR3 region has the DNA TGTGCCAGCAGGGACGACAGGGCCACTGAAGCTTTCTTT.

This clone has only a few counts. The rearrangement joins TRBV18 to TRBJ1-3; 11 bases agree with TRBD1. The V gene's germline CDR1 is KGHSH and CDR2 LQKENI. V was clipped by 2 bases and J by 2 bases; unmatched bases: 2. This CDR3 spans 16 amino acids. The CDR3 loop reads CASSPGTGGTGNTIYF. For the CDR3, the DNA is TGTGCCAGCTCACCAGGGACAGGGGGTACTGGAAACACCATATATTTT.

The chain uses TRBV5-1 and TRBJ1-1; TRBD1 agrees at 11 bases. Germline CDR1 is SGHRS and CDR2 is YFSETQ. This CDR3 contains 14 residues. Unmatched junction bases numbered 5, after V lost 7 bases and J lost 3 bases. The CDR3 region is CASAGQGDYTEAFF. DNA for the CDR3: TGCGCCAGCGCGGGACAGGGGGATTACACTGAAGCTTTCTTT.

In this sample, this clone turned up once. The chain is built from TRBV27 and TRBJ1-4; D is ambiguous. The CDR3 runs 15 residues. Germline lookup yields CDR1 MNHEY and CDR2 SMNVEV (reference sequence). Trimming removed 2 bases at V and 0 bases at J, with 7 bases between. DNA of the CDR3: TGTGCCAGCAGTTTAAAGGGAGCAACTAATGAAAAACTGTTTTTT. The encoded protein is CASSLKGATNEKLFF.

On this clone itself: One end of the junction is discordant with germline, which a read error may explain. The gene calls are TRBV27 and TRBJ2-5, with TRBD1 matching 7 bases. The CDR3 is 15 residues long. Germline V lookup: CDR1 MNHEY, CDR2 SMNVEV (reference sequence). In nucleotides, the CDR3 is TGTGCCAGCAGACCGTTAGGTTACAGGGGAGAGACCCGGTACTTC. This sequence encodes CASRPLGYRGETRYF.

The chain is built from TRBV19 and TRBJ2-2; no reliable D call. V dropped 6 bases and J dropped 6 bases, with 11 bases sitting between them. The CDR3 contains 13 residues. From germline, CDR1 is LNHDA and CDR2 SQIVND (reference sequence). The CDR3 region has the DNA TGTGCCAGTAGCCGTGAAGGTCCCGGGGAGCTGTTTTTT. This encodes CASSREGPGELFF. The complete variable domain, with remaining parts taken from reference TRBV19 and TRBJ2-2, reads DGGITQSPKYLFRKEGQNVTLSCEQNLNHDAMYWYRQDPGQGLRLIYYSQIVNDFQKGDIAEGYSVSREKKESFPLTVTSAQKNPTAFYLCASSREGPGELFFGEGSRLTVL.

This rearrangement joins TRBV6-5 to TRBJ2-1, with TRBD1 as a possible D gene (6 bases). Trimming took off 5 bases at V and 9 bases at J, with 14 bases between the two ends. The CDR3 loop spans 13 amino acids. CDR1 is MNHEY and CDR2 is SVGAGI in the germline V gene. CDR3 loop: CASSRDTGTEQFF. Written as DNA, the CDR3 is TGTGCCAGCAGTAGGGATACAGGGACTGAGCAGTTCTTC.

V is TRBV29-1 and J is TRBJ1-2; no firm D call. The germline gives CDR1 SQVTM, CDR2 ANQGSEA. The CDR3 has 12 amino acids. V was clipped by 7 bases and J by 4 bases, with 13 bases between them. The CDR3, as DNA: TGCAGCGGACTGCGTGGAGGCTATGGCTACACCTTC. The encoded protein is CSGLRGGYGYTF.

This chain uses TRBV6-1 with TRBJ2-3, with 9 bases lining up with TRBD2. Germline CDR1 and CDR2: MNHNS and SASEGT. Trimming at V came to 6 bases and at J to 5 bases, leaving 6 bases not matched to a gene. The CDR3 is made up of 14 amino acids. The CDR3, as DNA: TGTGCCAGCAGAGCGGGAGGTGGTGGAGATACGCAGTATTTT. It yields the protein CASRAGGGGDTQYF.

This chain uses TRBV27 with TRBJ1-1, with 8 bases identical to TRBD1. This CDR3 comprises 13 residues. Germline V gene lookup returns CDR1 MNHEY and CDR2 SMNVEV (reference sequence). The V gene end was trimmed by 6 bases and the J gene end by 0 bases; junction bases not matched to a gene: 0. CDR3 DNA: TGTGCCAGCAGGGACAGGGTGAACACTGAAGCTTTCTTT. This sequence encodes CASRDRVNTEAFF.

V gene TRBV13 combines with J gene TRBJ2-4, with no clear D. Germline CDR1 is PRHDT and CDR2 is FYEKMQ (reference sequence). The CDR3 sequence is 15 residues long. V was cut by 0 bases and J by 0 bases, with 6 bases left in between. The CDR3 reads CASSLGLPAKNIQYF. The CDR3 bases are TGTGCCAGCAGCTTAGGGTTGCCAGCCAAAAACATTCAGTACTTC.

As DNA, the CDR3 is TGTGCCAGCTCACCTCTCCTCCAGGGGGCTGGATCCATGAACACTGAAGCTTTCTTT. It encodes CASSPLLQGAGSMNTEAFF. V and J are TRBV18 and TRBJ1-1, with 8 bases identical to TRBD1. The CDR3 is 19 residues long. Germline lookup yields CDR1 KGHSH and CDR2 LQKENI. Trimming took 3 bases from V and 0 from J; bases not matched to a gene: 15.